Listed below are T cell receptor beta chains from one sample, sequenced in a study of CD8 T cells in Susac syndrome. TCRdb called the immunoSEQ multiplex PCR reads again in MiXCR, with one record for every CDR3 protein. This table holds about 200,000 distinct CDR3 sequences, approximately 95% found once. The sample taken for sequencing was CD4+ T cells from PBMCs. All receptors come from a human donor in good health. Each CDR3 is given without its conserved first and last residue. Expanded clones are given a class, and other clones once, few, many or no size at all.

TRBV13,.,ASSPGPDNEQF
TRBV20-1,.,SARDLLAAAEQF
TRBV6-5,.,ASSLEPGTEAF
TRBV3-1,.,ASSPSPGTSEF
TRBV29-1,.,SVGSGVYGYT
TRBV9,once,ASSVGFPLTGESSYNEQF
TRBV29-1,.,SVDARRGSETQY
TRBV28,.,ASNRWDPAKNIQY
TRBV14,once,ASSQEVRASGHNEQF
TRBV6-6,.,AAWQSRTGELF
TRBV20-1,once,SARVRTDYGYT
TRBV5-1,.,ASSLQGAGSRGTEAF
TRBV20-1,.,SARDLAWGTDTQY
TRBV11-3,.,ASSFQENTEAF
TRBV6-2/TRBV6-3,.,ASSTAYEQY
TRBV30,.,AWSGDYDNEQF
TRBV12-3/TRBV12-4,.,ASSPFLYEQY
TRBV3-1,.,ASSPSMAEETQY
TRBV20-1,once,SARDLIGETQY
TRBV27,.,ASSFVGGRLGSPLH
TRBV27,few,ASSPTGTGQETQY
TRBV9,.,ASSTGQASYEQY
TRBV27,once,ASRLSINYGYT
TRBV11-2,.,ASSPLSGAGGLADTQY
TRBV7-2,.,ASRRTAMNTEAF
TRBV29-1,.,SVEGTRLDTQY
TRBV27,.,ASNAAGQRYNEQF
TRBV20-1,.,SPRGGADYGYT
TRBV9,.,ASSVDLVTRDTQY
TRBV20-1,once,SARARDTSVGSPLH
TRBV29-1,.,SAVGHLDSGANVLT
TRBV4-1,.,ASSQEILAGAVNEQF
TRBV20-1,.,SAPDRGRETQY
TRBV19,.,ASSEVGETQY
TRBV7-9,once,ASRDSGSDTQY
TRBV5-1,few,ASSLVGQGQETQY
TRBV9,.,ASSRGSEKLF
TRBV5-6,.,ASSLTRGGTETQY
TRBV27,.,ASSLTGGGYGYT
TRBV7-6,.,ASSPTGGVVETQY
TRBV29-1,.,SVVEGSTHQPQH
TRBV6-1,.,ASSEVGVSDTQY
TRBV4-3,.,ASSRVPASPAF
TRBV28,.,ASSAARRVNEQF
TRBV28,.,ASSFPATGELF
TRBV4-3,.,ASSQGTSANEQF